This T cell receptor beta chain was sequenced during a study of immune cell composition in non-small cell lung cancer. Study-wide results and caveats: No significant correlation existed between pack-years smoked and tumour clonality. Squamous carcinomas (approximately 80%) more often had tumour-associated clones >0.5% than adenocarcinomas (around 33%). Overall clonality, unlike maximal tumour-associated clone frequency, did not predict TIL reactivity.

On this clone: No antigen is known for it.

Germline-derived CDR1 and CDR2 are SNHLY and FYNNEI. V gave up 8 bases and J gave up 1 base; unmatched junction bases: 11. The CDR3 length is 18 residues. Normal lung was taken at the farthest possible site, at least 3 cm from tumour. Some clones are missing from TCRdb's copy, which holds only in-frame ones; the method was immunoSEQ multiplex PCR. Among around 3,500 clones listed, roughly four fifths were seen once. The sequence was obtained from a human donor with non-small cell lung cancer. The specimen was non-adjacent lung tissue. This rearrangement joins TRBV2 to TRBJ2-2; 12 bases fit TRBD1. The CDR3 nucleotides read TGTGCCAGCTGGGACAGGGGGCCAGCTAGCGGGAACACCGGGGAGCTGTTTTTT. Protein: CASWDRGPASGNTGELFF.